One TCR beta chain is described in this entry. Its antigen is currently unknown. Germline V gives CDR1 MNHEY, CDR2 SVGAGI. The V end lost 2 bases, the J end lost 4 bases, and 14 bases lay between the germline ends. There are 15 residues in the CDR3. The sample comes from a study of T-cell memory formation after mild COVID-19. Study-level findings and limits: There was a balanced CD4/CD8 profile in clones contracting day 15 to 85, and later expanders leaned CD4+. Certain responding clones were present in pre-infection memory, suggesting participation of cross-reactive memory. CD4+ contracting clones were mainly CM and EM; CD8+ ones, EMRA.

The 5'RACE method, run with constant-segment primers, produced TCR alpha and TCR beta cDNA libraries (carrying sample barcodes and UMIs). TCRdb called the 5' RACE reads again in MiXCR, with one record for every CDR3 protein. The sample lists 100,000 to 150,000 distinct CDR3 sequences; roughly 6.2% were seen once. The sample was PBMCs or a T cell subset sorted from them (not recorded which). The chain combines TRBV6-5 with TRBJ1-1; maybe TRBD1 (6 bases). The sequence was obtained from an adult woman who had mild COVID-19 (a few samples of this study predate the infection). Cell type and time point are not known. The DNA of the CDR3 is TGTGCCAGCAGTTACGAAGGGGCAGGGGTCACTGAAGCTTTCTTT. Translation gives CASSYEGAGVTEAFF.